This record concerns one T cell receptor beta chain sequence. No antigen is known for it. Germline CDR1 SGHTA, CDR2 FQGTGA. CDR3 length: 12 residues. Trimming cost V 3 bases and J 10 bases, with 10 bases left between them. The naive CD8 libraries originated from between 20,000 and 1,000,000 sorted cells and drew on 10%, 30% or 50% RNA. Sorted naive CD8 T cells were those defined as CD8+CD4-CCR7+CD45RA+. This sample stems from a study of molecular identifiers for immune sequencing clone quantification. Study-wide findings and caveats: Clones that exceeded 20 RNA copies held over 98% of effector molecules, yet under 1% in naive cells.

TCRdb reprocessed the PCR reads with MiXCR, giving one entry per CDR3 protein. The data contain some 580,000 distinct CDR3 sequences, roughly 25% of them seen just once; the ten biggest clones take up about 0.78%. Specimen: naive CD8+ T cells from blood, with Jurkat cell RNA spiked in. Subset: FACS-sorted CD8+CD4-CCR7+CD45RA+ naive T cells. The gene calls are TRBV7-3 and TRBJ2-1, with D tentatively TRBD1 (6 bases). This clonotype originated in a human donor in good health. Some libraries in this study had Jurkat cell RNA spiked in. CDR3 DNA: TGTGCCAGCAGCTTGTGGGGGACAGAGCAGTTCTTC. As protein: CASSLWGTEQFF.